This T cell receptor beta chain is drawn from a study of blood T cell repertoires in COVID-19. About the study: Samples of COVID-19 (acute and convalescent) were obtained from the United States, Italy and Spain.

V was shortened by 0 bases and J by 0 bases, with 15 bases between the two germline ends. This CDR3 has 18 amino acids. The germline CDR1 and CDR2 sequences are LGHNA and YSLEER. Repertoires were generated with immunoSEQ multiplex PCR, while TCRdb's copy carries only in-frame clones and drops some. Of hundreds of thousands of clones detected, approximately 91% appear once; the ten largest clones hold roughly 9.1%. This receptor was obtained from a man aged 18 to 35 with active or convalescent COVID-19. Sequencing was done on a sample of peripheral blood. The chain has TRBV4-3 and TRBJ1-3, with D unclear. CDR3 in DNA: TGCGCCAGCAGCCAAGAGTATTTTCAGGCTGTCTCTGGAAACACCATATATTTT. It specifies CASSQEYFQAVSGNTIYF.